The next 4 T cell receptor beta chains were all read from a single sample in a study of shared clonotypes between healthy human individuals. The repertoire was sequenced with immunoSEQ multiplex PCR; TCRdb's copy has only in-frame clones and lacks some. The sample comprises a few million clones, around 94% of which are singletons, and more than 0.12% rests with the top ten. The sample consisted of naive CD4+ T cells sorted from blood. Subset described: CD45RA+ positively selected. The receptors come from a man younger than 30 in good health.

The chain employs TRBV7-9 and TRBJ2-1, with D possibly TRBD1 on 6 matching bases. Germline V lookup: CDR1 SEHNR, CDR2 FQNEAQ (reference sequence). Trimming cost V 7 bases and J 9 bases, with 16 bases left between them. There are 13 residues in the CDR3. The CDR3 region is CASTGRTGSEQFF. The CDR3 DNA reads TGTGCCAGCACCGGCCGTACAGGGTCTGAGCAGTTCTTC.

The chain employs TRBV15 and TRBJ2-7; D possibly uses TRBD1 or TRBD2 (5 bases each). Germline CDR1 and CDR2: LNHNV and YYDKDF (reference sequence). This CDR3 has 14 residues. Trimming removed 1 base from V and 4 bases from J, with 11 bases in between. As DNA, the CDR3 is TGTGCCACCAGCAGAGCCAGGGACGGGTACGAGCAGTACTTC. Protein: CATSRARDGYEQYF.

The chain has TRBV25-1 and TRBJ2-7, with no clear D. Trimming took off 7 bases at V and 7 bases at J, with 17 bases between the two ends. Germline V gene data show CDR1 as MGHDK and CDR2 as SYGVNS. The CDR3 runs 13 residues. CDR3 sequence: CASTAPGQGEQYF. In DNA form, the CDR3 reads TGTGCCAGCACCGCACCGGGCCAAGGGGAGCAGTACTTC.

This clone was seen a single time. Distinct nucleotide sequences in the sample also encode this CDR3. The rearrangement joins TRBV6-5 to TRBJ2-7; D remains unclear. This CDR3 has 13 amino acids. The germline V gene has CDR1 MNHEY and CDR2 SVGAGI. The germline V and J ends were trimmed by 0 bases and 3 bases, with 6 bases remaining between them. The CDR3 nucleotides are TGTGCCAGCAGTTACTCCCGTTTCTACGAGCAGTACTTC. It specifies CASSYSRFYEQYF.